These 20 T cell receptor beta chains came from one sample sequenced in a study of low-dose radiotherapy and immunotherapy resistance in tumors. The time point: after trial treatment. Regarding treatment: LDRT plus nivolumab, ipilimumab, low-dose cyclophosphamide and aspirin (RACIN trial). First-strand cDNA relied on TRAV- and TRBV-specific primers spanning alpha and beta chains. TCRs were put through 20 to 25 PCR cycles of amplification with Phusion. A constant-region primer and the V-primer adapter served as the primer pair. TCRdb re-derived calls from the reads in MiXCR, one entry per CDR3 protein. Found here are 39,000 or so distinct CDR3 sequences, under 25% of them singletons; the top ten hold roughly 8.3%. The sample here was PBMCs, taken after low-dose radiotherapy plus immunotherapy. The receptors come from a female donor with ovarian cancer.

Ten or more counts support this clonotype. The CDR3 bases are TGTGCCAGCAGCTTAGATCCCCTAGCGGTATACAATGAGCAGTTCTTC. It yields the protein CASSLDPLAVYNEQFF. This chain links TRBV11-2 with TRBJ2-1; 7 bases map to TRBD2. Unmatched junction bases numbered 6, after V lost 0 bases and J lost 4 bases. The CDR3 is made up of 16 amino acids. The germline V gene encodes CDR1 SGHAT and CDR2 FQNNGV.

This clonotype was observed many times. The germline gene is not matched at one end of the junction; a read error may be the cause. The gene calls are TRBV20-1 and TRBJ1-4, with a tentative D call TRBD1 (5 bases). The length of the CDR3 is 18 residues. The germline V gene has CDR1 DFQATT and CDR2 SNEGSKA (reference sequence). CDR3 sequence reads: CSARDPQGRGAESEKLFF. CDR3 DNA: TGCAGTGCTCGAGATCCCCAGGGCCGGGGAGCCGAAAGTGAAAAACTGTTTTTT.

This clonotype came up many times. CDR3 nucleotides: TGTGCCAGCTCCGCAGGGGTAGGCTCCTACGAGCAGTACTTC. As protein: CASSAGVGSYEQYF. The rearrangement joins TRBV18 to TRBJ2-7; perhaps TRBD1 as D (6 bases). This CDR3 has 14 residues. Germline CDR1 and CDR2: KGHSH and LQKENI. With 6 bases removed from V and 0 bases from J, the gap between germline ends came to 12 bases.

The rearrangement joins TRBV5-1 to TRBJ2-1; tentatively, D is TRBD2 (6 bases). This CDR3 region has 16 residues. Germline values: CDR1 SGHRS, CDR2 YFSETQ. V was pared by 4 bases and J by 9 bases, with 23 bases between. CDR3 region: CASSVDPGTSNSEQFF. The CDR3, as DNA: TGCGCCAGCAGCGTCGACCCCGGGACTTCAAACAGTGAGCAGTTCTTC.

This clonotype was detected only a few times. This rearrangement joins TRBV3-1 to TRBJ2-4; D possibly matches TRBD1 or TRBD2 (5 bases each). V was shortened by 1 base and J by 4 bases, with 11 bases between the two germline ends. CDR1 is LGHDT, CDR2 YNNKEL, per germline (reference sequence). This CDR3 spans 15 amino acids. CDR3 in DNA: TGTGCCAGCAGCCAAGGGGGACCTGCTAAAAACATTCAGTACTTC. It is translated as CASSQGGPAKNIQYF.

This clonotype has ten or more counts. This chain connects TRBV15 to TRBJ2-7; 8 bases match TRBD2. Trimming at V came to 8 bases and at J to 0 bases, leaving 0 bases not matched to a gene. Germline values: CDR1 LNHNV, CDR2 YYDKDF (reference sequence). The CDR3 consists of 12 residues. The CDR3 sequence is CATGTSSYEQYF. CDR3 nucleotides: TGTGCCACCGGGACTAGCTCCTACGAGCAGTACTTC.

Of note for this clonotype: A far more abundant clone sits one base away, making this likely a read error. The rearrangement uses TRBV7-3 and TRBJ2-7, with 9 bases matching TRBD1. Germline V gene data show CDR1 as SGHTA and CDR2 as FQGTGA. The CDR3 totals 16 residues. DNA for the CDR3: TGTACCAGCAGCCCGACCCGGGACAGGGACTCCTACGAGCAGTACTTC. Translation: CTSSPTRDRDSYEQYF.

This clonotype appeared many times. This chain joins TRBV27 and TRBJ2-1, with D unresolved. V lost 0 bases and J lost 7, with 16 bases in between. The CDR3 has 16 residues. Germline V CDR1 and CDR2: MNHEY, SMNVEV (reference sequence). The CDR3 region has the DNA TGTGCCAGCAGTTTATCGGTCCGGCTCCTGACAAATGAGCAGTTCTTC. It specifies CASSLSVRLLTNEQFF.

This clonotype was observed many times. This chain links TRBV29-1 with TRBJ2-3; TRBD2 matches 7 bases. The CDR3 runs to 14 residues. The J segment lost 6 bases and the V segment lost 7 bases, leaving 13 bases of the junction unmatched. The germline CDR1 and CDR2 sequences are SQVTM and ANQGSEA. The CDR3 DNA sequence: TGCAGCGCTTCGAGGGAGGGGTCATTGGATACGCAGTATTTT. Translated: CSASREGSLDTQYF.

Here the CDR3 DNA reads TGCAGTGCTGCAGGGAGATTGGAAGCCAATGAGCAGTTCTTC. Its protein is CSAAGRLEANEQFF. The genes are TRBV20-1 and TRBJ2-1, with D perhaps matching TRBD1 or TRBD2 (5 bases each). CDR1 and CDR2 (germline): DFQATT, SNEGSKA (reference sequence). The CDR3 sequence is 14 residues long. V gave up 5 bases and J gave up 6 bases, with 17 bases separating them.

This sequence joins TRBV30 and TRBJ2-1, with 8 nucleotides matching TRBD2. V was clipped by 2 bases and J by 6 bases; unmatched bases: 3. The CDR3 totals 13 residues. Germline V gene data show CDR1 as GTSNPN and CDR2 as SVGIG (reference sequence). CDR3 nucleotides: TGTGCCTGGAGTTCTAGCGGGCCCAATGAGCAGTTCTTC. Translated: CAWSSSGPNEQFF.

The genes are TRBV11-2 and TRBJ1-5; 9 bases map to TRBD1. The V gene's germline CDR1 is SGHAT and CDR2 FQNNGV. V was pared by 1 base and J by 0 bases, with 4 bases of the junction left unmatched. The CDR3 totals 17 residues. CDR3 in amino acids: CASSLGQGVYSNQPQHF. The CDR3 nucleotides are TGTGCCAGCAGCTTAGGACAGGGGGTTTATAGCAATCAGCCCCAGCATTTT.

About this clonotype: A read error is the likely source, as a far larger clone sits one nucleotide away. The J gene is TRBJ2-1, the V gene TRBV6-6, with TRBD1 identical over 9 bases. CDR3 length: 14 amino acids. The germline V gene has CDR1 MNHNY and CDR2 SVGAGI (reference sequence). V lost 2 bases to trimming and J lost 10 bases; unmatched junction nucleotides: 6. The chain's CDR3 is CASSYPGQGGEQFF. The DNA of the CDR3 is TGTGCCAGCAGTTACCCGGGACAGGGAGGGGAGCAGTTCTTC.

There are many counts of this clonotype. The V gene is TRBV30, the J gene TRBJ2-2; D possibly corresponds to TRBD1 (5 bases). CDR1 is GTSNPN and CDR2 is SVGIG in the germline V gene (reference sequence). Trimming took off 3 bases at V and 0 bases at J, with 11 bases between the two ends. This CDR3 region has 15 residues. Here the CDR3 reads CAWRKGNANTGELFF. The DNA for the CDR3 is TGTGCCTGGAGAAAGGGGAACGCGAACACCGGGGAGCTGTTTTTT. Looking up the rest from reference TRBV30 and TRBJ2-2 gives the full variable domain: SQTIHQWPATLVQPVGSPLSLECTVEGTSNPNLYWYRQAAGRGLQLLFYSVGIGQISSEVPQNLSASRPQDRQFILSSKKLLLSDSGFYLCAWRKGNANTGELFFGEGSRLTVL.

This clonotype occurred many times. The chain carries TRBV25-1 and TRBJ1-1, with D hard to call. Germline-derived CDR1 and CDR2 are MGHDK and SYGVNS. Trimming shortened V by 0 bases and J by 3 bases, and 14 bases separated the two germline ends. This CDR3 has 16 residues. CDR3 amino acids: CASSEYSTPGDTEAFF. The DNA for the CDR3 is TGTGCCAGCAGTGAATATTCGACCCCCGGCGACACTGAAGCTTTCTTT.

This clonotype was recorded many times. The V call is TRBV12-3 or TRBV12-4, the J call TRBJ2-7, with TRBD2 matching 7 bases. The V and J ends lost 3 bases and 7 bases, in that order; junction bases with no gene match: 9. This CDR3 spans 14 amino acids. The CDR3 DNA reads TGTGCCAGCAGTTTCTTTGCGGGAGTGCGGGAGCAGTACTTC. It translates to CASSFFAGVREQYF.

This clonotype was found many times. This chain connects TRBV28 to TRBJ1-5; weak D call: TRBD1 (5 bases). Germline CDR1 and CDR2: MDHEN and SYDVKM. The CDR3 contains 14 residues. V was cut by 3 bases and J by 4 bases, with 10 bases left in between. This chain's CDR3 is CASSLSRGNQPQHF. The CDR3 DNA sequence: TGTGCCAGCAGTTTGAGTAGGGGAAATCAGCCCCAGCATTTT.

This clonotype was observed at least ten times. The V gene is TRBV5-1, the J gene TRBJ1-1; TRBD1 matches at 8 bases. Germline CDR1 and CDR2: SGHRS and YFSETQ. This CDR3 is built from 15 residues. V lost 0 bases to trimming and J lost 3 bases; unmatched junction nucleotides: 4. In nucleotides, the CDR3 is TGCGCCAGCAGCTTGGGGGACAGGCCCTACACTGAAGCTTTCTTT. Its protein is CASSLGDRPYTEAFF.

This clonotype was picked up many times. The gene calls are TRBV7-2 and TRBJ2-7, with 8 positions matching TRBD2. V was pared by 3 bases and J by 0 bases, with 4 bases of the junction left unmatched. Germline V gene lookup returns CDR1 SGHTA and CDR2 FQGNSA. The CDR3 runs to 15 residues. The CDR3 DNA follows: TGTGCCAGCAGCTTTGGAGCGGGGGACTCCTACGAGCAGTACTTC. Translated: CASSFGAGDSYEQYF.

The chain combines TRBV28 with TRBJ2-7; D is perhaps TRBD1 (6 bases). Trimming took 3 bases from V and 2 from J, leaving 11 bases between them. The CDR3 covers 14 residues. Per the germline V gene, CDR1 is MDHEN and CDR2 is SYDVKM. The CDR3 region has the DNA TGTGCCAGCAGTTTGAAGGGGGTCCCCTACGAGCAGTACTTC. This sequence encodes CASSLKGVPYEQYF.